The 27 T cell receptor beta chains below come from one sample, sequenced in a study of Ad26.COV2.S vaccination and SARS-CoV-2 variants. Treatment: some 20 received Ad26.COV2.S at low or high dose, single or two shots; five or six received placebo; per-sample allocation not given. Repertoires come from day 63 after the first vaccine or placebo injection. This table comes from immunoSEQ multiplex PCR, and its TCRdb copy is limited to in-frame clones, with some not included. Of over 450,000 clones listed, roughly nine tenths are singletons. The sequences come from peripheral blood, collected in a trial of Ad26.COV2.S vaccine versus placebo. The receptors originated from a person between 18 and 65 years old who received the Ad26.COV2.S COVID-19 vaccine or a placebo.

This clone came up many times. This chain links TRBV6-2 or TRBV6-3 with TRBJ2-7; TRBD2 matches 11 bases. The V segment lost 2 bases and the J segment 6 bases; nucleotides outside the gene matches: 6. In germline, CDR1 is MNHEY, CDR2 SVGEGT. CDR3 size: 15 residues. CDR3 region: CASSYSLAGGSEQYF. The CDR3 nucleotides read TGTGCCAGCAGTTACAGCCTAGCGGGGGGCTCCGAGCAGTACTTC.

This clone is a singleton in its sample. This chain connects TRBV14 to TRBJ1-2; maybe TRBD1 (6 bases). The CDR3 loop spans 15 amino acids. V dropped 1 base and J dropped 2 bases, with 11 bases sitting between them. Germline V gives CDR1 SGHDN, CDR2 FVKESK. CDR3 sequence reads: CASSQVAGANYGYTF. CDR3 nucleotide sequence: TGTGCCAGCAGCCAAGTCGCGGGGGCGAACTATGGCTACACCTTC. The variable domain in full, with the rest retrieved from reference TRBV14 and TRBJ1-2, is EAGVTQFPSHSVIEKGQTVTLRCDPISGHDNLYWYRRVMGKEIKFLLHFVKESKQDESGMPNNRFLAERTGGTYSTLKVQPAELEDSGVYFCASSQVAGANYGYTFGSGTRLTVV.

V is TRBV4-3 and J is TRBJ1-6; D unclear. The CDR3 consists of 16 residues. CDR1 and CDR2 from the germline V gene are LGHNA and YSLEER. The V and J ends lost 0 bases and 9 bases respectively, with 15 bases between them. CDR3 sequence reads: CASSQDHGVAGSPLHF. DNA of the CDR3: TGCGCCAGCAGCCAAGATCATGGGGTGGCGGGTTCACCCCTCCACTTT.

The chain is built from TRBV30 and TRBJ1-2; D remains ambiguous. This CDR3 has 12 residues. The V end lost 0 bases, the J end lost 5 bases, and 7 bases lay between the germline ends. CDR1 and CDR2 from the germline V gene are GTSNPN and SVGIG (reference sequence). As DNA, the CDR3 is TGTGCCTGGAGTGTCTCAGCATATGGCTACACCTTC. Protein sequence: CAWSVSAYGYTF.

The chain couples TRBV4-3 to TRBJ1-2; the D gene is possibly TRBD1 (5 bases). The V gene lost 0 bases and the J gene lost 7 bases, with 21 bases spanning the gap. The germline CDR1 and CDR2 sequences are LGHNA and YSLEER. This CDR3 has 17 residues. In DNA, the CDR3 is TGCGCCAGCAGCCAAGATCTCCCCTGGGACCACCCCTCTGGCTACACCTTC. It encodes CASSQDLPWDHPSGYTF.

This clone was seen a handful of times. The gene calls are TRBV11-2 and TRBJ1-3; D is uncertain. Trimming shortened V by 4 bases and J by 4 bases, and 11 bases separated the two germline ends. The germline V gene encodes CDR1 SGHAT and CDR2 FQNNGV. This CDR3 is built from 14 residues. CDR3 DNA sequence: TGTGCCAGCAGCTCCGGGGTGTCCGGAAACACCATATATTTT. This gives the protein CASSSGVSGNTIYF.

This clone turned up a few times. Distinct nucleotide sequences in the sample also encode this CDR3. The chain uses TRBV9 and TRBJ1-4; 7 bases map to TRBD1. Germline CDR1 and CDR2: SGDLS and YYNGEE. The CDR3 runs to 14 residues. The V gene end was trimmed by 4 bases and the J gene end by 5 bases; junction bases not matched to a gene: 5. The CDR3 nucleotides read TGTGCCAGCAGCAAGACAGGGTTAAATGAAAAACTGTTTTTT. It yields the protein CASSKTGLNEKLFF.

For this clone: An end of the junction differs from the germline gene, which may be a read error. V gene TRBV2 combines with J gene TRBJ1-1; D possibly corresponds to TRBD1 (6 bases). This CDR3 has 11 amino acids. Germline V CDR1 and CDR2: SNHLY, FYNNEI. The CDR3 bases are TGCGGGGGCAGCCGGGGCACTGAAGCTTTCTTT. Protein: CGGSRGTEAFF.

This sequence joins TRBV28 and TRBJ1-2; D remains ambiguous. CDR3 length: 18 amino acids. V lost 5 bases and J 4 bases, leaving 26 bases between the germline ends. CDR1 and CDR2 (germline): MDHEN, SYDVKM. CDR3 nucleotide sequence: TGTGCCAGCAGTGCCCCGGTATTGGACTCCACCGGACGCTATGGCTACACCTTC. Residues: CASSAPVLDSTGRYGYTF.

V usage is TRBV6-6 and J usage is TRBJ1-5; D gene ambiguous. The CDR3 runs to 11 residues. Germline V CDR1 and CDR2: MNHNY, SVGAGI (reference sequence). The V and J ends lost 6 bases and 4 bases respectively, with 4 bases between them. CDR3 nucleotides: TGTGCCAGCAGGCTTAATCAGCCCCAGCATTTT. Its translation is CASRLNQPQHF.

The J gene is TRBJ2-1, the V gene TRBV19; weak D call: TRBD1 (6 bases). Trimming took off 4 bases at V and 2 bases at J, with 15 bases between the two ends. Germline values: CDR1 LNHDA, CDR2 SQIVND (reference sequence). The CDR3 spans 16 residues. The CDR3 reads CASSTLVGTPYNEQFF. The CDR3 DNA sequence: TGTGCCAGTAGTACCCTCGTGGGGACACCCTACAATGAGCAGTTCTTC.

V gene TRBV10-3 combines with J gene TRBJ1-3; D possibly corresponds to TRBD1 (5 bases). V lost 6 bases and J lost 3, with 12 bases in between. Germline-derived CDR1 and CDR2 are ENHRY and SYGVKD. The CDR3 length is 14 residues. CDR3 coding DNA: TGTGCCATCAGACCGGGACTGAATGGAAACACCATATATTTT. Translating gives CAIRPGLNGNTIYF.

The chain combines TRBV7-2 with TRBJ2-7; D gene ambiguous. The CDR3 spans 15 residues. V shed 2 bases and J shed 4 bases, with 15 bases lying between them. From germline, CDR1 is SGHTA and CDR2 FQGNSA. DNA for the CDR3: TGTGCCAGCAGCTTAAGGTCCGGCTCCGGATACGAGCAGTACTTC. Translation gives CASSLRSGSGYEQYF.

The count of this clone is one. The rearrangement uses TRBV27 and TRBJ1-2; D is perhaps TRBD1 (5 bases). The CDR3 totals 17 residues. Between the trimmed V and J ends, which lost 0 bases and 5 bases, there was a span of 19 bases. Germline assignment: CDR1 MNHEY and CDR2 SMNVEV (reference sequence). CDR3 sequence (DNA): TGTGCCAGCAGTTTATCCGACATCCACAGGAGCCGGTATGGCTACACCTTC. Translated, it gives CASSLSDIHRSRYGYTF.

This chain links TRBV27 with TRBJ1-2, with TRBD1 identical over 7 bases. The length of the CDR3 is 13 residues. Germline V gene data show CDR1 as MNHEY and CDR2 as SMNVEV (reference sequence). Trimming cost V 8 bases and J 5 bases; bases outside gene matches: 8. CDR3 residues: CASGIRTGYGYTF. The CDR3 DNA is TGTGCCAGCGGAATCAGGACAGGTTATGGCTACACCTTC.

This clone has at least ten counts. This chain joins TRBV7-2 and TRBJ1-1; weak D call: TRBD1 (5 bases). V lost 2 bases to trimming and J lost 7 bases, with 11 bases between them. The germline gives CDR1 SGHTA, CDR2 FQGNSA. This CDR3 spans 13 amino acids. CDR3 region: CASSLIEGLEAFF. CDR3 nucleotides: TGTGCCAGCAGCTTAATCGAGGGACTTGAAGCTTTCTTT.

The rearrangement uses TRBV15 and TRBJ1-3; 7 bases are shared with TRBD1. V lost 5 bases, J lost 3 bases, and 7 bases stayed unmatched. In germline, CDR1 is LNHNV, CDR2 YYDKDF (reference sequence). This CDR3 comprises 15 residues. The CDR3 sequence: CATSAGQLLGNTIYF. The DNA of the CDR3 is TGTGCCACCAGCGCGGGACAGCTCCTTGGAAACACCATATATTTT.

This clone was counted once. The chain links TRBV30 to TRBJ2-1; 7 nucleotides align to TRBD2. CDR3 length: 14 amino acids. V lost 8 bases to trimming and J lost 4 bases; unmatched junction nucleotides: 11. Germline V gene sequence: CDR1 GTSNPN, CDR2 SVGIG (reference sequence). The chain's CDR3 is CARARWEGYNEQFF. CDR3 nucleotides: TGTGCCCGGGCGAGGTGGGAGGGGTACAATGAGCAGTTCTTC.

Here the CDR3 DNA reads TGTGCCATCAGTGGCGGAGACAGGACAGCCTACGAGCAGTACTTC. It translates to CAISGGDRTAYEQYF. This chain connects TRBV10-3 to TRBJ2-7, with D perhaps TRBD1 (6 bases). This CDR3 region has 15 residues. V was pared by 4 bases and J by 2 bases, with 15 bases between. From germline, CDR1 is ENHRY and CDR2 SYGVKD.

This chain connects TRBV10-3 to TRBJ1-1; D is uncertain. This CDR3 region has 11 residues. Deletions cut 3 bases from V and 8 bases from J, with 7 bases between. Looked up from germline, CDR1 is ENHRY and CDR2 is SYGVKD. The CDR3 DNA is TGTGCCATCAGTGATCTGGGAGAAGCTTTCTTT. Translating it yields CAISDLGEAFF.

The chain couples TRBV28 to TRBJ1-5, with 7 bases lining up with TRBD1. There are 14 residues in the CDR3. With 7 bases clipped from V and 6 bases from J, the junction kept 9 bases outside the gene matches. CDR1 MDHEN and CDR2 SYDVKM come from the germline V gene. CDR3 protein: CASMEGALAQPQHF. The DNA of the CDR3 is TGTGCCAGCATGGAGGGGGCGTTGGCTCAGCCCCAGCATTTT.

This clone was observed a handful of times. This rearrangement joins TRBV29-1 to TRBJ1-5, with a tentative D call TRBD1 (5 bases). V was trimmed by 4 bases and J by 5 bases, leaving 12 bases between them. Per the germline V gene, CDR1 is SQVTM and CDR2 is ANQGSEA. This CDR3 is built from 13 residues. The CDR3 spells CSVGSGGDQPQHF. In nucleotides, the CDR3 is TGCAGCGTTGGGTCGGGGGGGGATCAGCCCCAGCATTTT.

J is TRBJ2-2 and V is TRBV18, with TRBD2 identical over 12 bases. The CDR3 totals 16 residues. Per germline, CDR1 KGHSH and CDR2 LQKENI. J gave up 7 bases and V 3 bases, and 6 bases lay outside the gene matches. CDR3 DNA: TGTGCCAGCTCACCTAGGACTAGCGGGACGGTCGGGGAGCTGTTTTTT. Translating gives CASSPRTSGTVGELFF.

CDR3 bases: TGTGCCAGCGAAGGGGTCTCCTACGAGCAGTACTTC. This translates into CASEGVSYEQYF. The genes are TRBV6-6 and TRBJ2-7; D may be TRBD1 (5 bases). V was trimmed by 8 bases and J by 0 bases, leaving 8 bases between them. The CDR3 sequence is 12 residues long. CDR1 and CDR2 from the germline V gene are MNHNY and SVGAGI (reference sequence).

The chain combines TRBV13 with TRBJ2-3, with a possible D match to TRBD1 (6 bases). Trimming took 6 bases from V and 2 from J, leaving 12 bases between them. CDR3 length equals 14 residues. Per the germline V gene, CDR1 is PRHDT and CDR2 is FYEKMQ (reference sequence). CDR3 nucleotide sequence: TGTGCCAGCAGATCCAGGGGCTACACAGATACGCAGTATTTT. As protein: CASRSRGYTDTQYF.

In DNA form, the CDR3 reads TGTGCCAGCAGCCGGGGGGGAAGTGAGTCCTACGAGCAGTACTTC. Protein: CASSRGGSESYEQYF. The chain recombines TRBV7-9 with TRBJ2-7; 8 bases match TRBD2. Germline CDR1 is SEHNR and CDR2 is FQNEAQ (reference sequence). The CDR3 totals 15 residues. The trim removed 5 bases at V and 1 base at J, leaving 7 bases unmatched.

This sequence joins TRBV5-4 and TRBJ2-7; 12 bases map to TRBD1. V trimming: 4 bases; J trimming: 3 bases; junction bases outside the gene matches: 5. Germline V gene sequence: CDR1 SGHNT, CDR2 YYREEE (reference sequence). The CDR3 totals 15 residues. This chain's CDR3 is CASSRRDRGHYEQYF. DNA of the CDR3: TGTGCCAGCAGCCGTCGGGACAGGGGGCACTACGAGCAGTACTTC.